This note documents a single TCR beta chain sequence. Its cognate antigen has yet to be identified. This sequence is one base from a far larger clone and is likely a read error. In total, roughly 710 healthy bone marrow donors made up the cohort. All cohort members were sampled while nominally healthy, although unrecorded immune exposures were likely present. The donor tested CMV seropositive and was one of the 289 seropositive cohort members. Every donor gave a peripheral blood sample, and the peripheral blood mononuclear cells from that sample were used for TCR beta sequencing. Genomic DNA was extracted from the blood cell samples with the Qiagen DNeasy Blood Extraction Kit. Receptor libraries were prepared by the immunoSEQ multiplex PCR assay. For the multiplex PCR, a mixture combining 60 forward primers for TCR Vbeta segments and 13 reverse primers for TCR Jbeta segments was used. A multiplex PCR assay on genomic DNA amplified the CDR3 region of rearranged TCR beta genes. Amplified TCR beta libraries were sequenced as 87-base-pair reads on the Illumina HiSeq System. Concerning the study's data processing: In a later analysis, roughly 80 million unique TCR beta chains were counted across the approximately 640 repertoires, and approximately 11 million of these chains were shared by at least two donors. A nearest-neighbor algorithm error-corrected the raw reads and collapsed the reads into unique sequences, merging closely related sequences to remove PCR and sequencing errors. To assign V, D and J gene segments, CDR3 sequences were aligned to IMGT reference sequences. For a sequence to be retained, a match of at least six nucleotides was required to both a V gene segment and a J gene segment. Rearrangements were called productive when the CDR3 lacked stop codons and stayed in frame with V and J; all others were non-productive. CDR3 was defined by IMGT convention, running from the second conserved V-encoded cysteine to the conserved J-encoded phenylalanine. Sequences without an unambiguous match to a single V gene segment were excluded from the earlier analysis of approximately 600 of the donors. An earlier analysis of approximately 590 of the donors classified V segments as functional when productive rearrangements were above 56.7% and as segregating when the standard deviation between donors was above 5%. A statistical classification framework was developed to diagnose cytomegalovirus status using the catalog of TCR beta chain sequences. A later analysis assigned V and J genes by comparing TCR nucleotide sequences with IMGT/GENE-DB human TR gene sequences. In a later analysis, CDR3 sequences and most-parsimonious VDJ recombination scenarios were assigned using the TCRdist pipeline. In a later analysis, each TCR beta chain was defined by its CDR3 amino acid sequence together with its V-gene family, and reads lacking a unique V-gene family were excluded. In a later analysis, 500 to 650 highly shared, low-generation-probability nucleotide sequences were removed to address suspected cross-contamination and a sequencing artifact. A later analysis calculated a clonal expansion index for each public chain from normalized within-repertoire ranks of inferred template counts. Generation probabilities in a later analysis came from a VDJ recombination model fitted to out-of-frame rearrangements, and those results were checked against IGoR. Hypergeometric tests were used in a later analysis to score TCR-TCR, TCR-HLA and TCR-CMV co-occurrence, with a repertoire-size bias correction applied to the TCR pairs. To estimate false discovery rates, a later analysis permuted the HLA or CMV assignments 20 times. In a later analysis, co-occurring TCRs were grouped using DBSCAN, and TCRdist sequence similarity was added for clustering within HLA-allele-positive subsets. Co-occurrence clustering excluded repertoires with fewer than 30,000 or more than 120,000 public chains, plus five with anomalous nucleotide sharing. What TCRdb holds here is the immuneACCESS table cut down to in-frame rearrangements. Part of the clones is not present; checked against another copy, under half of the missing clones reflect an unresolved V gene, and the others are unexplained. That table supplies the V and J calls and clone size; D and trimming were determined from the DNA. Present in this sample are 150,000 or so clones, approximately 79% of which were seen just once. 5% to 7% of the sample lies in the top ten.

These data come from a study of cytomegalovirus exposure and HLA in healthy donors (dated by TCRdb to about 2017). Study-wide context: An earlier analysis of fewer than 750 of the donors reported 276 Gb of sequence data and 90 million to 120 million unique TCR beta sequences obtained from approximately 180 million T cells. Of the 350 to 450 genotyped donors, approximately 81% were placed in the genetic ancestry cluster associated with self-reported Caucasian donors. Among 300 to 450 genotyped donors of the cohort, an average of about 240,000 unique TCR beta nucleotide sequences were sequenced per donor, roughly a sixth of them non-productive. To decide whether each TCR beta V gene segment behaved as functional or pseudogenic, an earlier analysis of some 600 of the donors relied on high-throughput TCR beta sequencing. Rather than using new phenotypic data, the later analysis identified candidate immune exposures from TCR beta sequences and from how often those sequences occurred across donors. A separate validation cohort of about 110 different subjects was used in addition to the roughly 640-subject first cohort. Every repertoire in the discovery cohort had been generated on one and the same sequencing platform. Four or five DR-DQ haplotypes were handled as single units for association and clustering, since linkage in the cohort was strong. HLA typing covered class I and class II loci at four-digit resolution. The study used immunosequencing to profile the T cell repertoires of several hundred subjects and linked those repertoires to cytomegalovirus serostatus. The study was designed to test whether signatures of past pathogen exposure could be identified by cataloging public T cell receptors. Donor age, sex, ethnicity and CMV serostatus were compiled alongside the repertoire data. A later analysis re-examined previously published TCR beta repertoires from more than 600 donors and added high-resolution HLA genotyping to investigate patterns of TCR occurrence. A later genetic analysis took genome-wide SNP genotypes for about three fifths of the 666 donors and used that subset as a discovery cohort. The study combined high-throughput TCR immunosequencing, statistical association of individual TCRs with disease status, and machine learning to predict cytomegalovirus infection status. Approximately 300 gigabases of sequencing data and some 85 million unique TCR sequences were included in an early release covering about 600 HLA-typed donors. Typing coverage differed by locus: A, B, C, DRB1 and DQB1 were typed in roughly 620-630 donors, DQA1 in about 560, DPA1 in 600 to 610, and DPB1 in 400 to 480.

Here is what the overall study found, with its caveats: The cohort was sequenced for TCR beta chains only, and without alpha or paired-chain data the features that could be detected were limited. A further reported finding was that TCR beta sequences accurately predicted the HLA-A and HLA-B alleles for most subjects in the first cohort. A later genetic analysis reported fewer N-insertions in productive TCRs among donors in an Asian-associated ancestry cluster than the roughly 620-donor mean. A later analysis found that most CMV-associated TCR beta chains appeared HLA-restricted, with HLA associations seemingly driven largely by CMV exposure. A cluster of highly shared sequence variants was judged likely to represent a technical artifact of the sequencing pipeline. The classifier was reported to diagnose cytomegalovirus status with high specificity and sensitivity in both the original and validation cohorts. Three of the identified cytomegalovirus-associated TCR beta chains were confirmed in vitro to be specific for cytomegalovirus antigens. It was suggested by the authors that the approach could potentially be generalized to other disease states and immunological phenotypes. Broadly in line with IMGT annotations, most TCR beta V segments showed up in productive rearrangements about 87% or about 30% of the time in an earlier analysis of several hundred of the donors. When HLA alleles, especially DR and DQ, strongly co-occurred, attributing TCR associations to individual alleles was difficult. The study listed 150 to 200 TCR beta chains as associated with cytomegalovirus. Some IMGT-functional V segments, including TRBV6-2 and TRBV6-3, could not be distinguished by the 87-base-pair reads and were therefore excluded. Sequencing depth was assumed to be roughly uniform across donors in the presence/absence analyses, though that assumption may not hold. According to a later analysis, parvovirus B19, influenza, CMV and Epstein-Barr virus appeared linked to several top co-occurrence clusters. Linkage disequilibrium might explain the correlated functional status among segregating V segments, but an unknown experimental factor could not be excluded. A later analysis found that TCR association rates varied across HLA loci, with DRB1 alleles showing the most associated TCRs and HLA-C alleles the fewest. CMV serostatus was the only immune exposure information available for the cohort. Because HLA typing was unavailable for some donors at each locus, only the typed subset was used in association tests. In a later analysis, HLA-associated TCR beta chains showed more clonal expansion and lower generation probabilities than non-associated chains that were equally common. The earlier analysis of about 600 of the donors excluded approximately 17 rarely observed V segments, including chromosome 9 orphons, because counts were too low. Most TCR sequences were observed very rarely across donors, whereas some public TCRs were present in many individuals. V-gene and J-gene trimming of TCR beta chains was associated with a missense DCLRE1C variant in a later genetic analysis, and the association was replicated in an independent cohort. At a false discovery rate of 0.05, a later analysis linked under 20,000 TCR beta sequences to specific HLA alleles.

CDR1 and CDR2 are drawn from the germline V gene: MNHEY, SVGAGI. Taken from cysteine to phenylalanine, the CDR3 has 16 residues. Kept here is only the CDR3 DNA, which spans 48 bases and is read in frame from base 1. This TCR was sampled from a man in his forties in good health and CMV-seropositive. Recombination joined TRBV6-5 with TRBJ2-7, and 7 junction bases match TRBD1. The sequenced sample was PBMCs. The nucleotide sequence is TGTGCCAGCAGTTACTCTAATGGGGACAGCTCCTACGGGCAGTACTTC. Translated, it reads CASSYSNGDSSYGQYF.